One and the same sample provided the 16 T cell receptor beta chains below, sequenced in a study of blood T cell repertoires in COVID-19. Sequencing used immunoSEQ multiplex PCR; TCRdb keeps in-frame clones, though not all of them. This sample has over 90,000 clones, with over 75% found just once. Sample: peripheral blood. The receptors shown here come from a human donor in a cohort sampled during active or convalescent COVID-19.

The chain links TRBV3-1 (or the pseudogene TRBV3-2) to TRBJ2-5; D gene ambiguous. V dropped 1 base and J dropped 3 bases, with 3 bases sitting between them. There are 12 residues in the CDR3. CDR1 LGHDT and CDR2 YNNKEL come from the germline V gene (reference sequence). CDR3 nucleotide sequence: TGTGCCAGCAGCCAAGCCGAAGAGACCCAGTACTTC. This gives the protein CASSQAEETQYF.

The J gene is TRBJ2-1, the V gene TRBV15; 9 bases fit TRBD2. V was clipped by 6 bases and J by 4 bases; unmatched bases: 4. Germline V gene data show CDR1 as LNHNV and CDR2 as YYDKDF (reference sequence). This CDR3 contains 14 residues. Written as DNA, the CDR3 is TGTGCCACCAGAGGTAGCGGGGGATACAATGAGCAGTTCTTC. This codes for CATRGSGGYNEQFF.

The CDR3 is CASSPRELDIQYF. CDR3 nucleotide sequence: TGCGCCAGCAGCCCCCGGGAATTGGACATTCAGTACTTC. The chain links TRBV4-1 to TRBJ2-4, with a possible D match to TRBD2 (5 bases). Germline loops: CDR1 MGHRA, CDR2 YSYEKL. Trimming stripped 4 bases from V and 8 bases from J, with 12 bases between. The CDR3 loop spans 13 amino acids.

The V call is TRBV12-5, the J call TRBJ2-7; no clear D. CDR1 and CDR2 (germline): LGHNT, FRNRAP. The V gene lost 0 bases and the J gene lost 1 base, with 10 bases spanning the gap. This CDR3 contains 15 residues. In DNA form, the CDR3 reads TGTGCTAGTGGTTTGGTACCGAGTTTTTCCTACGAGCAGTACTTC. Translated, it gives CASGLVPSFSYEQYF.

The chain is built from TRBV6-2 or TRBV6-3 and TRBJ2-5; D remains unclear. CDR1 is MNHEY and CDR2 is SVGEGT in the germline V gene. Trimming removed 5 bases from V and 3 bases from J, with 4 bases in between. The CDR3 length is 11 residues. CDR3 nucleotides: TGTGCCAGCAGTCCGGAAGAGACCCAGTACTTC. Its protein is CASSPEETQYF.

There are a few counts of this clone. V usage is TRBV24-1 and J usage is TRBJ2-5; TRBD1 matches 9 bases. Germline loops: CDR1 KGHDR, CDR2 SFDVKD. Unmatched junction bases numbered 5, after V lost 2 bases and J lost 2 bases. CDR3 length equals 16 residues. CDR3 in amino acids: CATSDSQGARQETQYF. The CDR3 DNA reads as TGTGCCACCAGTGATTCACAGGGGGCGCGGCAAGAGACCCAGTACTTC.

This chain links TRBV19 with TRBJ1-4; 8 nucleotides align to TRBD1. V lost 6 bases and J lost 5; bases outside the gene matches: 5. CDR3 length: 14 residues. CDR1 and CDR2 (germline): LNHDA, SQIVND (reference sequence). CDR3 loop: CASRAQGGNEKLFF. For the CDR3, the DNA is TGTGCCAGTAGGGCACAGGGGGGGAATGAAAAACTGTTTTTT. The full variable domain, with the rest looked up from reference TRBV19 and TRBJ1-4, is DGGITQSPKYLFRKEGQNVTLSCEQNLNHDAMYWYRQDPGQGLRLIYYSQIVNDFQKGDIAEGYSVSREKKESFPLTVTSAQKNPTAFYLCASRAQGGNEKLFFGSGTQLSVL.

The V gene is TRBV10-3, the J gene TRBJ1-6; TRBD1 matches at 8 bases. Germline V gives CDR1 ENHRY, CDR2 SYGVKD. The V gene end was trimmed by 5 bases and the J gene end by 7 bases; junction bases not matched to a gene: 7. This CDR3 region has 15 residues. DNA of the CDR3: TGTGCCATCAGTCCACAGGGGGACATGAATTCACCCCTCCACTTT. The encoded protein is CAISPQGDMNSPLHF.

The genes are TRBV11-2 and TRBJ2-2; 9 positions agree with TRBD1. J was trimmed by 5 bases and V by 4 bases; bases with no gene match: 2. CDR1 SGHAT and CDR2 FQNNGV come from the germline V gene. This CDR3 spans 14 amino acids. For the CDR3, the DNA is TGTGCCAGCAGCTCGACAGGGGGGACCGGGGAGCTGTTTTTT. Translating it yields CASSSTGGTGELFF.

The genes are TRBV5-1 and TRBJ2-7; TRBD1 aligns across 7 bases. The ends lost 4 bases at V and 1 base at J; junction bases unmatched: 5. The CDR3 is 14 amino acids. In germline, CDR1 is SGHRS, CDR2 YFSETQ. The CDR3 spells CASSRTGASYEQYF. For the CDR3, the DNA is TGCGCCAGCAGCCGTACAGGGGCGTCCTACGAGCAGTACTTC. Full variable domain (remainder filled in from reference TRBV5-1 and TRBJ2-7): KAGVTQTPRYLIKTRGQQVTLSCSPISGHRSVSWYQQTPGQGLQFLFEYFSETQRNKGNFPGRFSGRQFSNSRSEMNVSTLELGDSALYLCASSRTGASYEQYFGPGTRLTVT.

CDR3 protein: CASSLADSTQYF. In nucleotides, the CDR3 is TGTGCCAGCAGCTTGGCAGATAGCACGCAGTATTTT. The genes are TRBV7-8 and TRBJ2-3; D unclear. The CDR3 contains 12 residues. The germline V gene encodes CDR1 SGHVS and CDR2 FQNEAQ. The V end was cut by 3 bases, the J end by 9 bases, with 10 bases between.

The chain carries TRBV7-9 and TRBJ2-7, with 8 bases that match TRBD1. The CDR3 contains 14 residues. J was trimmed by 7 bases and V by 0 bases; bases with no gene match: 5. The germline gives CDR1 SEHNR, CDR2 FQNEAQ (reference sequence). CDR3 loop: CASSLAGRGLEQYF. CDR3 coding DNA: TGTGCCAGCAGCTTAGCCGGCAGGGGGCTTGAGCAGTACTTC.

The V gene is TRBV7-8, the J gene TRBJ1-4, with D uncertain. This CDR3 has 13 residues. The V end was cut by 6 bases, the J end by 8 bases, with 13 bases between. Germline lookup yields CDR1 SGHVS and CDR2 FQNEAQ. Here the CDR3 reads CASRATAGEKLFF. For the CDR3, the DNA is TGTGCCAGCAGGGCGACGGCGGGGGAAAAACTGTTTTTT.

The chain combines TRBV3-1 (or the pseudogene TRBV3-2) with TRBJ1-4; 9 bases align to TRBD1. Germline V gene lookup returns CDR1 LGHDT and CDR2 YNNKEL (reference sequence). The CDR3 consists of 15 residues. V was pared by 4 bases and J by 2 bases, with 2 bases of the junction left unmatched. The CDR3 DNA reads as TGTGCCAGCAGCCCGACAGGGGGGACTAATGAAAAACTGTTTTTT. Protein product: CASSPTGGTNEKLFF.

The chain combines TRBV18 with TRBJ2-2; D not resolved. The CDR3 consists of 19 residues. Germline loops: CDR1 KGHSH, CDR2 LQKENI. Deletions cut 3 bases from V and 0 bases from J, with 20 bases between. CDR3 protein: CASSPVFPHAASNTGELFF. CDR3 DNA: TGTGCCAGCTCACCCGTGTTTCCCCACGCGGCGTCGAACACCGGGGAGCTGTTTTTT.

The chain carries TRBV6-5 and TRBJ1-5; a weak D match, TRBD1 (5 bases). CDR1 MNHEY and CDR2 SVGAGI come from the germline V gene. The CDR3 sequence is 14 residues long. V shed 2 bases and J shed 4 bases, with 9 bases lying between them. CDR3 region: CASSYDRVNQPQHF. CDR3 in DNA: TGTGCCAGCAGTTACGACAGAGTTAATCAGCCCCAGCATTTT.